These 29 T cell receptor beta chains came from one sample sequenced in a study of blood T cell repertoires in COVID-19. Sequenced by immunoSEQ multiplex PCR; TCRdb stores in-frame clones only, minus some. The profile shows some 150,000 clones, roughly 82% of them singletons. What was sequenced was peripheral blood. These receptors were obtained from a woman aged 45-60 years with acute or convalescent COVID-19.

The CDR3: CASSLDSNEKLFF. The CDR3 bases are TGTGCCAGCAGTTTGGACAGTAATGAAAAACTGTTTTTT. V usage is TRBV12-3 or TRBV12-4 and J usage is TRBJ1-4, with a weak D call TRBD1 (6 bases). Trimming pared 3 bases from V and 4 bases from J, leaving 6 bases between. This CDR3 has 13 amino acids.

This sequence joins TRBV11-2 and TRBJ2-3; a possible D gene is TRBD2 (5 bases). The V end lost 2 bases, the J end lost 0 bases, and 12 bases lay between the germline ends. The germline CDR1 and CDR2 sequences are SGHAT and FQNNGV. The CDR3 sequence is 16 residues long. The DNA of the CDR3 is TGTGCCAGCAGCTTATCTAGGACTCTAAGCACAGATACGCAGTATTTT. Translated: CASSLSRTLSTDTQYF.

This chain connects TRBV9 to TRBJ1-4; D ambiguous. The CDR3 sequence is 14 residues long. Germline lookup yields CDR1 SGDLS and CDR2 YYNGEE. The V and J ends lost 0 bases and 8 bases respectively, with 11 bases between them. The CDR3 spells CASSVAPSQEKLFF. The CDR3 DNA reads TGTGCCAGCAGCGTAGCTCCCAGTCAGGAAAAACTGTTTTTT.

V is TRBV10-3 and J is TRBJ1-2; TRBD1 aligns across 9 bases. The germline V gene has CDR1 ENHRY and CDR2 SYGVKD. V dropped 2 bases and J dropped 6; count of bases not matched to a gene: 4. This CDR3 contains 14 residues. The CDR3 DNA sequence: TGTGCCATCAGTGAGGTTGACAGGGGGAATGGCTACACCTTC. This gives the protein CAISEVDRGNGYTF.

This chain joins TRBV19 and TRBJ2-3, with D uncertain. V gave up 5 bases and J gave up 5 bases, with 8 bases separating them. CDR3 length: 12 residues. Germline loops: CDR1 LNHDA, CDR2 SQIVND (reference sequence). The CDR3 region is CASSADLDTQYF. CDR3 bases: TGTGCCAGTAGTGCGGATCTAGATACGCAGTATTTT.

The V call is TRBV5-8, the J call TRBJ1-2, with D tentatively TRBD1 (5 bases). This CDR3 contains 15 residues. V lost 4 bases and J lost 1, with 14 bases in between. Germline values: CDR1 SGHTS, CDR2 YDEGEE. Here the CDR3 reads CASSPLWGVNYGYTF. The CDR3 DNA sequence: TGTGCCAGCAGCCCCTTGTGGGGGGTTAACTATGGCTACACCTTC.

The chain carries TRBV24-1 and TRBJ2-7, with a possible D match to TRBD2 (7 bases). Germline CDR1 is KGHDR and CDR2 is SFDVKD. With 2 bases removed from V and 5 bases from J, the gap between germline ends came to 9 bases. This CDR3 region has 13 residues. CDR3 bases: TGTGCCACCAGTGATTCGGGGGGCGACGAGCAGTACTTC. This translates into CATSDSGGDEQYF.

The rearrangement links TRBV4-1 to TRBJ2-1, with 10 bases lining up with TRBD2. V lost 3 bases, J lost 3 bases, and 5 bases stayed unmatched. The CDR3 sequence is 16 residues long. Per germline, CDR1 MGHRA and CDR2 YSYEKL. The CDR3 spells CASSHLLAGGYNEQFF. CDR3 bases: TGCGCCAGCAGCCACCTATTAGCGGGAGGCTACAATGAGCAGTTCTTC.

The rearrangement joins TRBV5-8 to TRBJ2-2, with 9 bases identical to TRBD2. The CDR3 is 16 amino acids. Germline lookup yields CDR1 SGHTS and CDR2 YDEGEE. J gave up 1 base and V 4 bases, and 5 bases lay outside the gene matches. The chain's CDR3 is CASSVGLALNTGELFF. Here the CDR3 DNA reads TGTGCCAGCAGCGTGGGACTAGCCCTGAACACCGGGGAGCTGTTTTTT.

The CDR3: CASSPGGNSPLHF. CDR3 DNA: TGTGCCAGCTCACCAGGAGGGAATTCACCCCTCCACTTT. The rearrangement uses TRBV18 and TRBJ1-6; the D is unclear. V was pared by 2 bases and J by 7 bases, with 6 bases between. The germline CDR1 and CDR2 sequences are KGHSH and LQKENI. CDR3 length equals 13 residues.

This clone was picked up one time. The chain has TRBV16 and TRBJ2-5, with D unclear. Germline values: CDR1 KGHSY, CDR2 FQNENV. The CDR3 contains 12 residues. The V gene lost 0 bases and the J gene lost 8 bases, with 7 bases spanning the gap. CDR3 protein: CASSQSPLTQYF. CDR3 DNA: TGTGCCAGCAGCCAATCGCCCCTAACCCAGTACTTC.

CDR3 residues: CASSFRQGARTGELFF. CDR3 nucleotides: TGTGCCAGCAGCTTCCGACAGGGGGCTCGGACCGGGGAGCTGTTTTTT. The genes are TRBV7-9 and TRBJ2-2; 10 bases are a match to TRBD1. CDR3 length: 16 amino acids. Germline CDR1 reads SEHNR; CDR2 reads FQNEAQ (reference sequence). J gave up 5 bases and V 3 bases, and 6 bases lay outside the gene matches.

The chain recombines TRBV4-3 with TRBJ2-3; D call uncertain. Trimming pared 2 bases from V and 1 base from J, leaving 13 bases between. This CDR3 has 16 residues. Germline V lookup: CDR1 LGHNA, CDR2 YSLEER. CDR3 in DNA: TGCGCCAGCAGCCAAAGAGGAACCGTCGGCACAGATACGCAGTATTTT. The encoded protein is CASSQRGTVGTDTQYF.

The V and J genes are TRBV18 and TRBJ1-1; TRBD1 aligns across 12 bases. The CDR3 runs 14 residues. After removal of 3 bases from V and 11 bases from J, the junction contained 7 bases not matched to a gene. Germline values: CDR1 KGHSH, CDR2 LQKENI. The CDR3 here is CASSPGTGGFSAFF. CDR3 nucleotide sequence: TGTGCCAGCTCACCCGGGACAGGGGGCTTCTCGGCTTTCTTT.

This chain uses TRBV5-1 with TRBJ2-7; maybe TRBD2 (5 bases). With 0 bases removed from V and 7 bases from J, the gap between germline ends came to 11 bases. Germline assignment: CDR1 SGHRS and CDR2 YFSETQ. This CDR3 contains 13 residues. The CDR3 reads CASSLGQSGEQYF. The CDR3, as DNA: TGCGCCAGCAGCTTGGGTCAGTCGGGGGAGCAGTACTTC.

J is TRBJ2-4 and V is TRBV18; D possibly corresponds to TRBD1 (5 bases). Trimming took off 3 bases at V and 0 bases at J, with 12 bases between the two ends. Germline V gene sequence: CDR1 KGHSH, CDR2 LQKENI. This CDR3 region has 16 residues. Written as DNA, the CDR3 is TGTGCCAGCTCACCGCAGGCAAGGGGAGCCAAAAACATTCAGTACTTC. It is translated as CASSPQARGAKNIQYF.

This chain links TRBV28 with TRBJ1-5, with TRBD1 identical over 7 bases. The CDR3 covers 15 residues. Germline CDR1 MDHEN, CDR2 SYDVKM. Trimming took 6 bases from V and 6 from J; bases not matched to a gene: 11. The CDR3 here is CASRLRQGVTQPQHF. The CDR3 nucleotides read TGTGCCAGCAGGTTAAGACAGGGTGTCACTCAGCCCCAGCATTTT.

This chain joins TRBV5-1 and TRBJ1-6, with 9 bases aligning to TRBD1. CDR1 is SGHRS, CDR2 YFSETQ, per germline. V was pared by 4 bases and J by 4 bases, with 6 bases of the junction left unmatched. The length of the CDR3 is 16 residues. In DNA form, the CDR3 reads TGCGCCAGCAGCCGGGACAGGGAGGTTTATAATTCACCCCTCCACTTT. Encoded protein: CASSRDREVYNSPLHF.

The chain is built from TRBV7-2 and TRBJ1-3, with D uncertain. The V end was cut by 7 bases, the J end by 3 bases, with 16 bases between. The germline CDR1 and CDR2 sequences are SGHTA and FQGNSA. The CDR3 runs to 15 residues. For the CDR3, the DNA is TGTGCCAGCAAGCCGGGGAGTGGCAGTGGAAACACCATATATTTT. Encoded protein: CASKPGSGSGNTIYF.

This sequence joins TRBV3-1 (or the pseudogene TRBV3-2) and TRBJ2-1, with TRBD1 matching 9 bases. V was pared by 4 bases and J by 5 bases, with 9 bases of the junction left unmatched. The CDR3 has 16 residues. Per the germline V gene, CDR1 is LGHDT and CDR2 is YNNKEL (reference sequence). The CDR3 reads CASSPHRQGGDNEQFF. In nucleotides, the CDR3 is TGTGCCAGCAGCCCTCACCGACAGGGGGGGGACAATGAGCAGTTCTTC.

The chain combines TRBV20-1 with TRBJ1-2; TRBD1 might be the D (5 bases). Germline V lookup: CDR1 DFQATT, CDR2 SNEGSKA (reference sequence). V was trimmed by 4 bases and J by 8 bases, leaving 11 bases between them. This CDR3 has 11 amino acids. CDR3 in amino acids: CSATEGVGYTF. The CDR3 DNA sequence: TGCAGTGCTACCGAAGGGGTCGGCTACACCTTC.

CDR3: CASSLAERYEQYF. The CDR3 DNA reads as TGTGCCAGCAGCTTAGCGGAGAGATACGAGCAGTACTTC. The rearrangement joins TRBV7-9 to TRBJ2-7, with D unresolved. The CDR3 has 13 amino acids. Germline V gene data show CDR1 as SEHNR and CDR2 as FQNEAQ (reference sequence). V was shortened by 0 bases and J by 4 bases, with 7 bases between the two germline ends.

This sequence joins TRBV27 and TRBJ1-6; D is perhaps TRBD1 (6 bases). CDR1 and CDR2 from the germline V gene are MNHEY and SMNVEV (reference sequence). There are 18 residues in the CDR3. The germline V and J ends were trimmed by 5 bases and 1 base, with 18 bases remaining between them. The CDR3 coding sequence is TGTGCCAGCAGTCTAGGGGGACCTAGGGAGTCCTATAATTCACCCCTCCACTTT. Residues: CASSLGGPRESYNSPLHF.

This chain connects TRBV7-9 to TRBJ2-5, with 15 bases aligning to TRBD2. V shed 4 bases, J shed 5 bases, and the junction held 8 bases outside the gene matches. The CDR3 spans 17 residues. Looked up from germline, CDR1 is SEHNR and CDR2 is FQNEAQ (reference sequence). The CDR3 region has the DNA TGTGCCAGCAGCTGGACTAGCGGGAGGGCCGCGGGGGAGACCCAGTACTTC. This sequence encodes CASSWTSGRAAGETQYF.

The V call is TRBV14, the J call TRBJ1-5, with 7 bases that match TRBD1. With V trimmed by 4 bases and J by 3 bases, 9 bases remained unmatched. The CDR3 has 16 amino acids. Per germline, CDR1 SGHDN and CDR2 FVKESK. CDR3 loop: CASSPAGGGYNQPQHF. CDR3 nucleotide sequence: TGTGCCAGCAGCCCTGCAGGGGGTGGGTACAATCAGCCCCAGCATTTT.

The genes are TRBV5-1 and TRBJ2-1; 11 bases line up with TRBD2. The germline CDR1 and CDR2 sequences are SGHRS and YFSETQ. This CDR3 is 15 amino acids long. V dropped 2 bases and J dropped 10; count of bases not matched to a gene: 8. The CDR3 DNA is TGCGCCAGCAGCTTTATAGCGGGAGGGGGCGCAGAGCAGTTCTTC. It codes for CASSFIAGGGAEQFF.

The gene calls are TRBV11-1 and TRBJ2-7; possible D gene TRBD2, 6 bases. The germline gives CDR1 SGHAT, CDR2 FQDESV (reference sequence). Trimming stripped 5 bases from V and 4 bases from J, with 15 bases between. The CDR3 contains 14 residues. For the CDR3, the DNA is TGTGCCAGCAGCCCGCCCCCCGGGAGTTACGAGCAGTACTTC. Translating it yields CASSPPPGSYEQYF.

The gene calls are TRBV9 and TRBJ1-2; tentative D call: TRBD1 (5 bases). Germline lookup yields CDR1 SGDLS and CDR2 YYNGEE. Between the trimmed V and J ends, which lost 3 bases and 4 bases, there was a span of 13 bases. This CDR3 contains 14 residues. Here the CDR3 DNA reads TGTGCCAGCAGCGGGGCGGCAGGGCTCTATGGCTACACCTTC. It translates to CASSGAAGLYGYTF.

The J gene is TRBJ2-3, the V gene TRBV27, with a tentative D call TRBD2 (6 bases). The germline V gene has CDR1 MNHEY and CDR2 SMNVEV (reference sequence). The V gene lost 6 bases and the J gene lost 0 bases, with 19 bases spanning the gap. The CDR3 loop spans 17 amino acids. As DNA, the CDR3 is TGTGCCAGCAGAAGGGTTCAGCGGGTCCCTAGCACAGATACGCAGTATTTT. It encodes CASRRVQRVPSTDTQYF.